This is a list of T cell receptor beta chains from one sample in a study of T cell responses to AZD1222 COVID-19 vaccine. Sequenced by immunoSEQ multiplex PCR; TCRdb stores in-frame clones only, minus some. The table shows some 190,000 clones, with about nine tenths occurring only once. Here the sequenced sample was peripheral blood, taken 28 days after the second AZD1222 dose. The receptors come from an adult who received the AZD1222 COVID-19 vaccine. Both conserved end residues are part of each CDR3. The D gene is left open where the match is weak. Rows give clone size only sometimes, using once, few, many, or a class for an expanded clone.

-,few,TRBJ1-5,TRBV19,CASSIGQVGNQPQHF,TGTGCCAGTAGTATAGGGCAGGTCGGCAATCAGCCCCAGCATTTT
TRBD1,-,TRBJ2-3,TRBV5-1,CASSQGTGGGDTQYF,TGCGCCAGCAGCCAGGGGACAGGGGGAGGAGATACGCAGTATTTT
TRBD1,-,TRBJ1-2,TRBV19,CASLGQGIYGYTF,TGTGCCAGCCTCGGACAGGGGATATATGGCTACACCTTC
-,-,TRBJ2-5,TRBV7-3,CASSLMEGAWTQYF,TGTGCCAGCAGCCTCATGGAGGGGGCTTGGACCCAGTACTTC
TRBD1,-,TRBJ1-4,TRBV7-2,CASSKGQGGYNEKLFF,TGTGCCAGCAGCAAGGGACAGGGAGGCTATAATGAAAAACTGTTTTTT
-,-,TRBJ1-4,TRBV6-2/TRBV6-3,CASSSASSAVRLNEKLFF,TGTGCCAGCAGTTCTGCCAGTTCCGCCGTCCGCCTTAATGAAAAACTGTTTTTT
TRBD1,-,TRBJ2-3,TRBV5-1,CASSLPGQSTDTQYF,TGCGCCAGCAGCCTCCCGGGACAGAGCACAGATACGCAGTATTTT
-,once,TRBJ2-5,TRBV15,CATSTRKLGVRETQYF,TGTGCCACCAGCACTAGAAAGCTAGGGGTACGAGAGACCCAGTACTTC
TRBD1,-,TRBJ1-1,TRBV6-5,CASSLSPGGVNEAFF,TGTGCCAGCAGTTTATCGCCAGGGGGGGTAAATGAAGCTTTCTTT
-,-,TRBJ1-2,TRBV28,CASSLYGGLRGYTF,TGTGCCAGCAGTTTATACGGGGGGCTGAGAGGCTACACCTTC
-,once,TRBJ2-5,TRBV11-2,CASSLVGPGTQYF,TGTGCCAGCAGCTTAGTGGGTCCGGGGACCCAGTACTTC
-,-,TRBJ2-2,TRBV3-1/TRBV3-2,CASWGNTGELFF,TGTGCCAGTTGGGGTAACACCGGGGAGCTGTTTTTT
-,once,TRBJ1-4,TRBV24-1,CATSDAYYEKLFF,TGTGCCACCAGTGATGCTTATTATGAAAAACTGTTTTTT
-,-,TRBJ2-2,TRBV14,CASSQVEGAAVELFF,TGTGCCAGCAGCCAAGTGGAAGGCGCAGCCGTGGAGCTGTTTTTT
-,-,TRBJ2-7,TRBV3-1/TRBV3-2,CASSQDLYEQYF,TGTGCCAGCAGCCAAGATCTGTACGAGCAGTACTTC
-,once,TRBJ1-5,TRBV3-1/TRBV3-2,CASSQDKGNCNQPQHF,TGTGCCAGCAGCCAAGATAAAGGGAATTGCAATCAGCCCCAGCATTTT
-,-,TRBJ1-6,TRBV6-6,CASTPLGSSPLHF,TGTGCCAGCACCCCGCTCGGGTCTTCACCCCTCCACTTT
-,once,TRBJ2-1,TRBV4-3,CASSPVSTSWVHEQFF,TGCGCCAGCAGCCCCGTTTCAACTAGTTGGGTTCATGAGCAGTTCTTC
TRBD1,-,TRBJ2-1,TRBV6-1,CASSQASGGGRVEQFF,TGTGCCAGCAGTCAAGCCTCAGGGGGCGGCAGGGTTGAGCAGTTCTTC
-,-,TRBJ2-7,TRBV10-3,CASGDSFSYEQYF,TGTGCCAGCGGGGACAGTTTCTCCTACGAGCAGTACTTC
-,-,TRBJ2-1,TRBV4-1,CASSQEETQLGGQFF,TGCGCCAGCAGCCAGGAGGAAACCCAATTGGGGGGGCAGTTCTTC
TRBD2,-,TRBJ2-1,TRBV7-2,CASSQWTSGGLNEQFF,TGTGCCAGCAGCCAGTGGACTAGCGGGGGTCTTAATGAGCAGTTCTTC
-,-,TRBJ1-6,TRBV3-1/TRBV3-2,CASSQDQSGFNSPLHF,TGTGCCAGCAGCCAAGATCAGTCAGGGTTTAATTCACCCCTCCACTTT
TRBD2,-,TRBJ2-1,TRBV7-3,CASSPSGGANEQFF,TGTGCCAGCAGCCCAAGCGGGGGGGCTAATGAGCAGTTCTTC
-,-,TRBJ2-1,TRBV2,CASSARLDYNEQFF,TGTGCCAGCAGTGCCCGCCTGGACTACAATGAGCAGTTCTTC
-,-,TRBJ1-5,TRBV4-3,CASSQPDRNNQPQHF,TGCGCCAGCAGCCAACCTGACAGAAACAATCAGCCCCAGCATTTT
-,-,TRBJ1-6,TRBV25-1,CASSELSGNPNSPLHF,TGTGCCAGCAGTGAATTATCAGGAAACCCTAATTCACCCCTCCACTTT
-,-,TRBJ1-5,TRBV5-1,CASSLAGESQPQHF,TGCGCCAGCAGCTTGGCCGGGGAGAGTCAGCCCCAGCATTTT
TRBD2,-,TRBJ2-7,TRBV28,CASSLGRGEQYF,TGTGCCAGCAGTTTGGGGCGGGGGGAGCAGTACTTC